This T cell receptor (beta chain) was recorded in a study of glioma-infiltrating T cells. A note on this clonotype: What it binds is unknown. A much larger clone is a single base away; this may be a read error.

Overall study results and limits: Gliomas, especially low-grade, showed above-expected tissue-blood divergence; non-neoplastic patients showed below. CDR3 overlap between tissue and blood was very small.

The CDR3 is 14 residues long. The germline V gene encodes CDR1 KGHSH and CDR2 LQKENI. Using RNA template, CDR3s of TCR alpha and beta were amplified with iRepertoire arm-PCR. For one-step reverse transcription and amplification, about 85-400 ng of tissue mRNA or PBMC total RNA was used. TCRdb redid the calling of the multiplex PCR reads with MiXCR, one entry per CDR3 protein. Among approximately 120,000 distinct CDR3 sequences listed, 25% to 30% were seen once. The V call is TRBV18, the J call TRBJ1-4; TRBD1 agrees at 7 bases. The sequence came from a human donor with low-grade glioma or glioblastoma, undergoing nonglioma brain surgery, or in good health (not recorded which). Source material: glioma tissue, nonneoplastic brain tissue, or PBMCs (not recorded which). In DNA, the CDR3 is TGTGCCAGCTCACCAGACAGGGTCGGTGAAAAAATGTTTTTT. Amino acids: CASSPDRVGEKMFF.